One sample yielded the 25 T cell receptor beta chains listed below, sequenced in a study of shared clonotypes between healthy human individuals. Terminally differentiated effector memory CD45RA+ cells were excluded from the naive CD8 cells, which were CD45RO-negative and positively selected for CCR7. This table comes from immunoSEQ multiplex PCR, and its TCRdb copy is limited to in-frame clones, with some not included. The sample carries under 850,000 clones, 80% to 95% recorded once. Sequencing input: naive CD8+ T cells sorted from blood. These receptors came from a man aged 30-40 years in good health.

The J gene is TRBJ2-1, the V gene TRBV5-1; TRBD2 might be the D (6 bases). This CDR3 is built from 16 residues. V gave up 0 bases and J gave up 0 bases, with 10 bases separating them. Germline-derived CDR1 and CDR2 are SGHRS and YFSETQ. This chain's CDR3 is CASSLGGTYSYNEQFF. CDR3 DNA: TGCGCCAGCAGCTTGGGCGGGACCTACTCCTACAATGAGCAGTTCTTC.

The CDR3 spells CASGFHPPGGNTYEQYF. In nucleotides, the CDR3 is TGTGCCAGCGGGTTTCACCCCCCGGGCGGGAATACCTACGAGCAGTACTTC. V and J are TRBV27 and TRBJ2-7; D possibly corresponds to TRBD2 (6 bases). V was pared by 8 bases and J by 2 bases, with 25 bases between. CDR3 size: 17 residues. In germline, CDR1 is MNHEY, CDR2 SMNVEV (reference sequence).

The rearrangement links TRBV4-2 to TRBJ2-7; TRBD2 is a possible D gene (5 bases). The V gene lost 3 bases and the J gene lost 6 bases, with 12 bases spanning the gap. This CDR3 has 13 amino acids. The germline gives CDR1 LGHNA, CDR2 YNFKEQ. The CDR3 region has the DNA TGTGCCAGCAGCCAGACACGGGAATCCGAGCAGTACTTC. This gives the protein CASSQTRESEQYF.

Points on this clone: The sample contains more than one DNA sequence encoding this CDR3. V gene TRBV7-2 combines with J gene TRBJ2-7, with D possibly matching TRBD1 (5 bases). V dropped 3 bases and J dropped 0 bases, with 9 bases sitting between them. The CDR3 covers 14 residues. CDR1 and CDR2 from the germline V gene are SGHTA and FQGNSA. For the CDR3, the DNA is TGTGCCAGCAGCTTTCCTGGACACTCCTACGAGCAGTACTTC. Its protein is CASSFPGHSYEQYF.

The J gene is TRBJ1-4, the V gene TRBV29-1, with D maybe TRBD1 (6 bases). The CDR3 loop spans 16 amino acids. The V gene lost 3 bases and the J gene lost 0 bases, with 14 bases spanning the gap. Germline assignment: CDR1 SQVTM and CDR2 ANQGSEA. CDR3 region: CSVEMRGGTTNEKLFF. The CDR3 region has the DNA TGCAGCGTTGAGATGAGGGGGGGCACAACTAATGAAAAACTGTTTTTT.

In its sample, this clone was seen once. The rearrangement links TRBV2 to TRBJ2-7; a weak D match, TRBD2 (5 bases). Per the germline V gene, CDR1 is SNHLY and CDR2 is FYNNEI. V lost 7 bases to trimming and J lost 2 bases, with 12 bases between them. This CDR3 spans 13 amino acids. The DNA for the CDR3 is TGTGCCAGCACCCCAGCGGTCACCTACGAGCAGTACTTC. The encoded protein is CASTPAVTYEQYF.

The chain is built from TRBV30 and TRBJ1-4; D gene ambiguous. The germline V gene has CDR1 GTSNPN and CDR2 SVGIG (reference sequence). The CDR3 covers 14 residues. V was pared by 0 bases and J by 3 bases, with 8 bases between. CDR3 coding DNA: TGTGCCTGGAGTGTGGGTATTGCTAATGAAAAACTGTTTTTT. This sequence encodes CAWSVGIANEKLFF. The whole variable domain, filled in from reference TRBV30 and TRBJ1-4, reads SQTIHQWPATLVQPVGSPLSLECTVEGTSNPNLYWYRQAAGRGLQLLFYSVGIGQISSEVPQNLSASRPQDRQFILSSKKLLLSDSGFYLCAWSVGIANEKLFFGSGTQLSVL.

CDR3 coding DNA: TGTGCCAGCGGAGAGATCCAGGGGGTAAATCAGCCCCAGCATTTT. Translated: CASGEIQGVNQPQHF. The genes are TRBV7-8 and TRBJ1-5; 7 nucleotides agree with TRBD1. V lost 8 bases, J lost 4 bases, and 11 bases stayed unmatched. CDR1 is SGHVS and CDR2 is FQNEAQ in the germline V gene. The CDR3 has 15 amino acids. The full variable domain, in which reference TRBV7-8 and TRBJ1-5 provide the parts outside the CDR3, is GAGVSQSPRYKVAKRGQDVALRCDPISGHVSLFWYQQALGQGPEFLTYFQNEAQLDKSGLPSDRFFAERPEGSVSTLKIQRTQQEDSAVYLCASGEIQGVNQPQHFGDGTRLSIL.

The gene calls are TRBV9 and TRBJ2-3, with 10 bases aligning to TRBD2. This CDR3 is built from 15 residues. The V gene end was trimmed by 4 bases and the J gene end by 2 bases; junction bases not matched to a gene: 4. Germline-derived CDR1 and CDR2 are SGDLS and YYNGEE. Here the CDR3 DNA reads TGTGCCAGCAGCATCGGGACTAGCGACACAGATACGCAGTATTTT. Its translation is CASSIGTSDTDTQYF.

CDR3 sequence: CASSLGSTPTEAFF. In nucleotides, the CDR3 is TGTGCCAGCAGCTTGGGGTCAACTCCCACTGAAGCTTTCTTT. The V call is TRBV7-6, the J call TRBJ1-1; D unresolved. The CDR3 is 14 amino acids. The germline V gene encodes CDR1 SGHVS and CDR2 FNYEAQ. Trimming removed 3 bases from V and 4 bases from J, with 12 bases in between. Filled out from reference TRBV7-6 and TRBJ1-1, the complete variable domain reads GAGVSQSPRYKVTKRGQDVALRCDPISGHVSLYWYRQALGQGPEFLTYFNYEAQQDKSGLPNDRFSAERPEGSISTLTIQRTEQRDSAMYRCASSLGSTPTEAFFGQGTRLTVV.

Here the CDR3 reads CASNPNKANYGYTF. The CDR3 nucleotides are TGTGCCAGCAACCCTAACAAAGCTAACTATGGCTACACCTTC. V usage is TRBV9 and J usage is TRBJ1-2; D ambiguous. The CDR3 is made up of 14 amino acids. Trimming took off 6 bases at V and 0 bases at J, with 12 bases between the two ends. The germline V gene has CDR1 SGDLS and CDR2 YYNGEE.

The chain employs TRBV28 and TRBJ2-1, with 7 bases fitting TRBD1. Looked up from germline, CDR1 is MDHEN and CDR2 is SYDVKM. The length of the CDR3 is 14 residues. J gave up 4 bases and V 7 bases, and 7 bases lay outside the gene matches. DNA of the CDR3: TGTGCCAGCACCTACAGGGGCACATACAATGAGCAGTTCTTC. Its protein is CASTYRGTYNEQFF.

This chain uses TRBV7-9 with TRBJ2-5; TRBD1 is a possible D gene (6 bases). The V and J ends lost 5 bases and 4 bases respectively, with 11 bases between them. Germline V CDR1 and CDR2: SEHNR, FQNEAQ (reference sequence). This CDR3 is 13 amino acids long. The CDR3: CASSQWTAETQYF. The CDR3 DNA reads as TGTGCCAGCAGCCAATGGACAGCAGAGACCCAGTACTTC.

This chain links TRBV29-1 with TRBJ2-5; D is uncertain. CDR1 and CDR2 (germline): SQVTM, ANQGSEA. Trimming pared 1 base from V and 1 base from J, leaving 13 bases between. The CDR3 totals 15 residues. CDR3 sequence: CSVEVPWSVQETQYF. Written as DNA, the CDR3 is TGCAGCGTTGAAGTCCCCTGGAGCGTCCAAGAGACCCAGTACTTC.

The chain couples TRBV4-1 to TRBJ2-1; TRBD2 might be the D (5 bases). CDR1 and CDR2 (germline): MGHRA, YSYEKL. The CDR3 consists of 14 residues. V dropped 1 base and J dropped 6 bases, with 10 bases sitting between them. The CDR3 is CASSQAIARNEQFF. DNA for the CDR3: TGCGCCAGCAGCCAAGCTATAGCGCGCAATGAGCAGTTCTTC.

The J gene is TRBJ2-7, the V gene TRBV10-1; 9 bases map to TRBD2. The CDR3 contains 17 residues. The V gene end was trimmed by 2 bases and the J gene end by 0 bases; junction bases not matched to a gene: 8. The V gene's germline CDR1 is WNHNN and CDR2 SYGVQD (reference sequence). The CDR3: CASSEGLANAHSYEQYF. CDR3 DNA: TGCGCCAGCAGTGAGGGACTAGCGAACGCTCACTCCTACGAGCAGTACTTC.

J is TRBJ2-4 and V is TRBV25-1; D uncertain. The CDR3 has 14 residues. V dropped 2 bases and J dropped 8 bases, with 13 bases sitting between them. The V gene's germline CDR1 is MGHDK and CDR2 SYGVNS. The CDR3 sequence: CASSETRRRYIQYF. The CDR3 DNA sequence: TGTGCCAGCAGTGAAACACGGAGAAGGTACATTCAGTACTTC.

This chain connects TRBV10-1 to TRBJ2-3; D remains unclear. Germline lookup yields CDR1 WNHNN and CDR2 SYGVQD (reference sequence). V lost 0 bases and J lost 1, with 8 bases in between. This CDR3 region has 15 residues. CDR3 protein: CASSESVTGTDTQYF. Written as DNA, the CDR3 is TGCGCCAGCAGTGAGTCGGTGACTGGCACAGATACGCAGTATTTT.

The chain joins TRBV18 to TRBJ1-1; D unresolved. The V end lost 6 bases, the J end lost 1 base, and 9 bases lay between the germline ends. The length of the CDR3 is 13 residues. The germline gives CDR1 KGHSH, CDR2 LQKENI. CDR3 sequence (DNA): TGTGCCAGCTCTCCTGACGGGAACACTGAAGCTTTCTTT. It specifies CASSPDGNTEAFF.

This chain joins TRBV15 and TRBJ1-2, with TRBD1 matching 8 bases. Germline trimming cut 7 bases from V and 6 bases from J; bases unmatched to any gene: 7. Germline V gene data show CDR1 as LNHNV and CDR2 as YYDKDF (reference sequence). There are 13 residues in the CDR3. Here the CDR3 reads CATTRTGLNGYTF. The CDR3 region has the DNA TGTGCCACCACCAGGACAGGGCTTAATGGCTACACCTTC.

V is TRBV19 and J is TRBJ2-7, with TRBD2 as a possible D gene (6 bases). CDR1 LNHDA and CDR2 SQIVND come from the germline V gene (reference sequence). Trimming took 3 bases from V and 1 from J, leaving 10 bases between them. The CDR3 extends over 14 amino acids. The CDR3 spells CASSMRAGSYEQYF. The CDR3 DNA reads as TGTGCCAGTAGTATGAGGGCGGGGTCCTACGAGCAGTACTTC.

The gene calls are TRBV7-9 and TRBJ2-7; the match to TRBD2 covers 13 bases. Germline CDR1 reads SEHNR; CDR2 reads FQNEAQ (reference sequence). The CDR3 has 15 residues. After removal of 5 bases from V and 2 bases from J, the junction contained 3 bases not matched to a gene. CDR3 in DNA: TGTGCCAGCAGCGCAGGGACTAGCGGGACCTACGAGCAGTACTTC. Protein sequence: CASSAGTSGTYEQYF.

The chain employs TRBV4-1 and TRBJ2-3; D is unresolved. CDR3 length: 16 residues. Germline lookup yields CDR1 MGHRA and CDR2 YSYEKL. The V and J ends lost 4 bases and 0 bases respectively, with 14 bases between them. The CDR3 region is CASSPEESSSTDTQYF. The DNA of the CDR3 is TGCGCCAGCAGCCCCGAGGAGAGCTCGAGCACAGATACGCAGTATTTT.

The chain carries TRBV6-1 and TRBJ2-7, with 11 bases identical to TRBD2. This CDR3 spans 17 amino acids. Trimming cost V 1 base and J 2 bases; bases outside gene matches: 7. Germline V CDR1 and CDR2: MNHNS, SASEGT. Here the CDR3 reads CASSEGLRGLAAYEQYF. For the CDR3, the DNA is TGTGCCAGCAGTGAAGGCCTCAGGGGACTAGCGGCCTACGAGCAGTACTTC.

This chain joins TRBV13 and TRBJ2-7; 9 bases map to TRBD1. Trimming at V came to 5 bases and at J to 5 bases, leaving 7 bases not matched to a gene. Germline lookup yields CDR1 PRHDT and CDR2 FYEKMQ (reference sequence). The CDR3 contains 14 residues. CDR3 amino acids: CASSTGTGPHEQYF. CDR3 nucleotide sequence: TGTGCCAGCAGCACCGGGACAGGGCCCCACGAGCAGTACTTC.